These 15 T cell receptor beta chains originate from one sample sequenced in a study of identical twins (dated by TCRdb to about 2016). Library preparation was by 5' RACE. TCRdb shows the sequencer as Illumina HiSeq 2000. TCRdb ran its own pipeline on the public reads, namely fastp trimming at Q25 and MiXCR clone calling, and kept in-frame beta chains. Each CDR3 protein gets just one entry, which takes the most common genes and DNA from the rows behind it. A total of 500,000 to 650,000 distinct CDR3 sequences appear in this sample, around 20% of them only once. The ten largest clones add up to about 0.48% of the sample. These same records also appear under a second study, on yellow fever vaccine responses in identical twins.

Sequenced: CD4+ T cells sorted from blood. All receptors derive from a woman in her late teens or twenties in good health.

This clonotype turned up a few times. The rearrangement joins TRBV9 to TRBJ2-3; 9 positions agree with TRBD2. The V segment lost 2 bases and the J segment 0 bases; nucleotides outside the gene matches: 4. The germline V gene has CDR1 SGDLS and CDR2 YYNGEE. CDR3 length equals 16 residues. CDR3 loop: CASSVSGGISTDTQYF. The CDR3 nucleotides read TGTGCCAGCAGCGTCAGCGGGGGGATTAGCACAGATACGCAGTATTTT.

This clonotype appeared a few times. This chain joins TRBV7-9 and TRBJ1-5, with D unresolved. CDR1 SEHNR and CDR2 FQNEAQ come from the germline V gene (reference sequence). Trimming left V 9 bases short and J 2 bases short, with 11 bases between. The CDR3 runs to 13 residues. CDR3 sequence reads: CASAKGGNQPQHF. The DNA for the CDR3 is TGTGCCAGTGCTAAGGGTGGCAATCAGCCCCAGCATTTT.

This clonotype came up a few times. The chain links TRBV6-1 to TRBJ1-5; tentative D call: TRBD1 (5 bases). Germline-derived CDR1 and CDR2 are MNHNS and SASEGT. The CDR3 is 15 residues long. Trimming took off 6 bases at V and 3 bases at J, with 15 bases between the two ends. Here the CDR3 reads CASRPQGAPNQPQHF. CDR3 bases: TGTGCCAGCAGACCACAAGGGGCCCCCAATCAGCCCCAGCATTTT.

The chain recombines TRBV11-2 with TRBJ2-3, with TRBD1 as a possible D gene (6 bases). Trimming cost V 4 bases and J 4 bases, with 24 bases left between them. Germline CDR1 SGHAT, CDR2 FQNNGV. The CDR3 is 18 amino acids. This chain's CDR3 is CASSSPKGVLRSADTQYF. CDR3 nucleotides: TGTGCCAGCAGCTCTCCAAAGGGGGTACTACGAAGCGCAGATACGCAGTATTTT.

The V gene is TRBV12-3 or TRBV12-4, the J gene TRBJ2-5; D possibly corresponds to TRBD2 (6 bases). V was shortened by 1 base and J by 4 bases, with 10 bases between the two germline ends. This CDR3 is built from 14 residues. As DNA, the CDR3 is TGTGCCAGCAGTTTAGTGCAGGGAGGAGAGACCCAGTACTTC. Translating gives CASSLVQGGETQYF.

The chain employs TRBV5-1 and TRBJ1-5; weak D call: TRBD1 (6 bases). Germline CDR1 reads SGHRS; CDR2 reads YFSETQ. The CDR3 runs to 14 residues. V was clipped by 7 bases and J by 4 bases, with 15 bases between them. CDR3 in amino acids: CASSPSGTNQPQHF. The CDR3 DNA reads as TGCGCCAGCTCGCCTTCAGGGACAAATCAGCCCCAGCATTTT.

This clonotype was recorded a few times. The V gene is TRBV10-3, the J gene TRBJ2-5; either TRBD1 or TRBD2 may supply D (5 bases each). The CDR3 covers 16 residues. The germline CDR1 and CDR2 sequences are ENHRY and SYGVKD. V was trimmed by 2 bases and J by 0 bases, leaving 13 bases between them. The CDR3 DNA reads TGTGCCATCAGTGAGCCAACCGAGGGGAACCAAGAGACCCAGTACTTC. Protein sequence: CAISEPTEGNQETQYF.

The table lists this clonotype with a few counts. This chain connects TRBV29-1 to TRBJ1-1; D may be TRBD1 (6 bases). This CDR3 is built from 15 residues. Trimming pared 2 bases from V and 2 bases from J, leaving 15 bases between. Per germline, CDR1 SQVTM and CDR2 ANQGSEA. Written as DNA, the CDR3 is TGCAGCGTTGAAACCCTCGGGACAAGTAACACTGAAGCTTTCTTT. The encoded protein is CSVETLGTSNTEAFF.

This clonotype was picked up a small number of times. The chain joins TRBV3-1 to TRBJ2-2, with D perhaps matching TRBD1 or TRBD2 (5 bases each). Germline V gene data show CDR1 as LGHDT and CDR2 as YNNKEL (reference sequence). Trimming shortened V by 4 bases and J by 1 base, and 13 bases separated the two germline ends. The CDR3 contains 16 residues. The CDR3 sequence: CASSLRGFMNTGELFF. In DNA form, the CDR3 reads TGTGCCAGCAGCCTGAGGGGTTTTATGAACACCGGGGAGCTGTTTTTT.

This clonotype was observed at least ten times. The chain couples TRBV12-3 or TRBV12-4 to TRBJ2-1, with 7 bases lining up with TRBD2. V lost 3 bases and J lost 7; bases outside the gene matches: 12. CDR3 length: 16 amino acids. CDR3 sequence: CASSLGLEGGRNEQFF. The CDR3 DNA sequence: TGTGCCAGCAGTTTGGGTTTGGAGGGAGGGAGGAATGAGCAGTTCTTC.

This chain links TRBV15 with TRBJ1-5; D might be TRBD1 (6 bases). The CDR3 runs to 16 residues. The V and J ends lost 1 base and 1 base respectively, with 11 bases between them. Germline values: CDR1 LNHNV, CDR2 YYDKDF (reference sequence). CDR3 DNA sequence: TGTGCCACCAGCAGAGGCGGGGGCGCAAGCAATCAGCCCCAGCATTTT. Residues: CATSRGGGASNQPQHF. Complete variable domain (other parts from reference TRBV15 and TRBJ1-5): DAMVIQNPRYQVTQFGKPVTLSCSQTLNHNVMYWYQQKSSQAPKLLFHYYDKDFNNEADTPDNFQSRRPNTSFCFLDIRSPGLGDTAMYLCATSRGGGASNQPQHFGDGTRLSIL.

The gene calls are TRBV11-1 and TRBJ2-1; 11 bases fit TRBD2. Germline values: CDR1 SGHAT, CDR2 FQDESV (reference sequence). The CDR3 is made up of 16 amino acids. The junction had 1 base not matched to a gene; V was cut back by 0 bases and J by 3 bases. The CDR3 coding sequence is TGTGCCAGCAGCTTAGCCCTAGCGGGAGGCTACAATGAGCAGTTCTTC. Translated, it gives CASSLALAGGYNEQFF.

This sequence joins TRBV20-1 and TRBJ2-3; TRBD2 matches at 7 bases. The ends lost 1 base at V and 7 bases at J; junction bases unmatched: 11. The CDR3 has 15 amino acids. The V gene's germline CDR1 is DFQATT and CDR2 SNEGSKA (reference sequence). CDR3 nucleotides: TGCAGTGCTAGAGCTGGGGGAGGGCGTGCAAATACGCAGTATTTT. Translated: CSARAGGGRANTQYF.

The chain has TRBV7-8 and TRBJ2-3; D is ambiguous. The CDR3 covers 15 residues. Germline lookup yields CDR1 SGHVS and CDR2 FQNEAQ. V lost 6 bases, J lost 4 bases, and 17 bases lay in between. The DNA for the CDR3 is TGTGCCAGCAGTTCGAGGCCGGCTATGCCAGATACGCAGTATTTT. The encoded protein is CASSSRPAMPDTQYF.

V and J are TRBV20-1 and TRBJ2-7, with a tentative D call TRBD2 (5 bases). Deletions cut 3 bases from V and 0 bases from J, with 6 bases between. Germline V gives CDR1 DFQATT, CDR2 SNEGSKA (reference sequence). The CDR3 contains 12 residues. CDR3 residues: CSASGNSYEQYF. Written as DNA, the CDR3 is TGCAGTGCTAGCGGGAACTCCTACGAGCAGTACTTC.